These 14 T cell receptor beta chains were sequenced from one sample in a study of blood T cell repertoires in COVID-19 (dated by TCRdb to the early 2020s). Library creation used the immunoSEQ multiplex PCR assay. Entries here come from immuneACCESS through TCRdb and include only in-frame sequences with V and J called. Some clones fail to appear in such tables; in the studies checked, an unresolved V gene covers under half of the shortfall, and the cause of the remainder is unknown. The sample contains some 220,000 clones, 80% to 85% of them found a single time. The ten largest clonotypes hold roughly 5.3% of the sample. Input material: peripheral blood. All receptors derive from a woman aged 55-75 years who had recovered from COVID-19.

The CDR3 sequence is CASSGGQGRNSPLHF. CDR3 nucleotides: TGTGCCAGCAGCGGGGGACAGGGGAGAAATTCACCCCTCCACTTT. The chain has TRBV5-6 and TRBJ1-6; 10 bases fit TRBD1. Trimming at V came to 4 bases and at J to 7 bases, leaving 5 bases not matched to a gene. Germline values: CDR1 SGHDT, CDR2 YYEEEE. This CDR3 is built from 15 residues. Based on the CDR3 plus reference TRBV5-6 and TRBJ1-6, the full variable domain is DAGVTQSPTHLIKTRGQQVTLRCSPKSGHDTVSWYQQALGQGPQFIFQYYEEEERQRGNFPDRFSGHQFPNYSSELNVNALLLGDSALYLCASSGGQGRNSPLHFGNGTRLTVT.

This clone appeared a single time. The chain recombines TRBV4-1 with TRBJ1-2, with 8 bases lining up with TRBD1. J lost 3 bases, V lost 4 bases, and 4 bases had no gene match. The CDR3 contains 14 residues. Looked up from germline, CDR1 is MGHRA and CDR2 is YSYEKL. The CDR3 DNA is TGCGCCAGCAGCCGCCCGACAGGGGACTATGGCTACACCTTC. Residues: CASSRPTGDYGYTF.

The chain employs TRBV2 and TRBJ2-1; 9 bases map to TRBD2. Germline CDR1 and CDR2: SNHLY and FYNNEI. The V gene end was trimmed by 3 bases and the J gene end by 2 bases; junction bases not matched to a gene: 11. CDR3 length equals 18 residues. CDR3: CASSEGLSGGLPYNEQFF. In DNA, the CDR3 is TGTGCCAGCAGTGAGGGGCTTAGCGGGGGTCTTCCCTACAATGAGCAGTTCTTC.

The rearrangement joins TRBV5-5 to TRBJ1-4; a possible D gene is TRBD1 (5 bases). The CDR3 length is 15 residues. V shed 0 bases and J shed 8 bases, with 14 bases lying between them. Per the germline V gene, CDR1 is SGHKS and CDR2 is YYEKEE (reference sequence). CDR3 sequence: CASSLVIGVGEKLFF. In DNA, the CDR3 is TGTGCCAGCAGCTTGGTTATAGGGGTAGGGGAAAAACTGTTTTTT.

The genes are TRBV9 and TRBJ2-1, with a weak D call TRBD2 (5 bases). Trimming removed 2 bases at V and 0 bases at J, with 9 bases between. The CDR3 is made up of 15 amino acids. CDR1 SGDLS and CDR2 YYNGEE come from the germline V gene. The CDR3 DNA is TGTGCCAGCAGCGTCGATCGGGACTCCTACAATGAGCAGTTCTTC. Protein product: CASSVDRDSYNEQFF. Combining the CDR3 with reference TRBV9 and TRBJ2-1 gives the whole variable domain DSGVTQTPKHLITATGQRVTLRCSPRSGDLSVYWYQQSLDQGLQFLIQYYNGEERAKGNILERFSAQQFPDLHSELNLSSLELGDSALYFCASSVDRDSYNEQFFGPGTRLTVL.

The genes are TRBV6-2 or TRBV6-3 and TRBJ2-7; 9 nucleotides agree with TRBD1. V dropped 2 bases and J dropped 3; count of bases not matched to a gene: 8. Looked up from germline, CDR1 is MNHEY and CDR2 is SVGEGT. The CDR3 is made up of 16 amino acids. The CDR3 reads CASSYPPGQGYYEQYF. The CDR3 DNA reads TGTGCCAGCAGTTACCCTCCGGGACAGGGCTACTACGAGCAGTACTTC.

The chain joins TRBV30 to TRBJ1-2; 7 bases match TRBD1. CDR3 length equals 14 residues. The J segment lost 0 bases and the V segment lost 0 bases, leaving 1 base of the junction unmatched. Looked up from germline, CDR1 is GTSNPN and CDR2 is SVGIG (reference sequence). CDR3 region: CAWSVQGSNYGYTF. The CDR3 DNA reads TGTGCCTGGAGTGTACAGGGGTCTAACTATGGCTACACCTTC.

This chain joins TRBV3-1 (or the pseudogene TRBV3-2) and TRBJ1-2, with 7 bases aligning to TRBD1. Per germline, CDR1 LGHDT and CDR2 YNNKEL (reference sequence). The ends lost 0 bases at V and 1 base at J; junction bases unmatched: 8. There are 17 residues in the CDR3. The CDR3 sequence: CASSQDPRQGGNYGYTF. For the CDR3, the DNA is TGTGCCAGCAGCCAAGACCCCCGACAGGGCGGTAACTATGGCTACACCTTC.

The chain joins TRBV5-1 to TRBJ2-5; the D gene is possibly TRBD1 (6 bases). V gave up 4 bases and J gave up 4 bases, with 17 bases separating them. Germline loops: CDR1 SGHRS, CDR2 YFSETQ. CDR3 length equals 15 residues. CDR3 in DNA: TGCGCCAGCAGCATAACAGGGTTTATCGCAGAGACCCAGTACTTC. Translating it yields CASSITGFIAETQYF.

The rearrangement uses TRBV9 and TRBJ2-3; D is perhaps TRBD2 (5 bases). CDR1 is SGDLS and CDR2 is YYNGEE in the germline V gene. The V and J ends lost 2 bases and 4 bases respectively, with 11 bases between them. This CDR3 has 14 amino acids. CDR3 DNA sequence: TGTGCCAGCAGCGTGAGGGCGGAGCCAGATACGCAGTATTTT. This sequence encodes CASSVRAEPDTQYF.

The V call is TRBV6-2 or TRBV6-3, the J call TRBJ1-1, with TRBD1 matching over 7 bases. The CDR3 is 14 residues long. V lost 5 bases to trimming and J lost 5 bases; unmatched junction nucleotides: 8. Per germline, CDR1 MNHEY and CDR2 SVGEGT. For the CDR3, the DNA is TGTGCCAGCAGTCAAGGGGGCTTGGAGACTGAAGCTTTCTTT. This translates into CASSQGGLETEAFF.

This chain connects TRBV2 to TRBJ2-1; 7 nucleotides line up with TRBD1. V trimming: 7 bases; J trimming: 7 bases; junction bases outside the gene matches: 10. The germline CDR1 and CDR2 sequences are SNHLY and FYNNEI. This CDR3 is 14 amino acids long. CDR3 residues: CASNDRAQGNEQFF. DNA for the CDR3: TGTGCCAGCAACGACAGGGCCCAGGGGAATGAGCAGTTCTTC.

This chain links TRBV5-4 with TRBJ2-7, with 7 bases fitting TRBD1. Germline V gene lookup returns CDR1 SGHNT and CDR2 YYREEE (reference sequence). J was trimmed by 8 bases and V by 2 bases; bases with no gene match: 10. The CDR3 spans 14 residues. The CDR3 protein is CASSFKGGLKQQYF. The CDR3 nucleotides read TGTGCCAGCAGCTTCAAAGGGGGCCTTAAACAGCAGTACTTC.

V gene TRBV6-5 combines with J gene TRBJ2-7; 7 nucleotides align to TRBD2. The CDR3 has 13 residues. The V segment lost 6 bases and the J segment 9 bases; nucleotides outside the gene matches: 11. Germline assignment: CDR1 MNHEY and CDR2 SVGAGI. Here the CDR3 DNA reads TGTGCCAGCAGGGGGGGACTACCGGCGGGGCAGTACTTC. This encodes CASRGGLPAGQYF.